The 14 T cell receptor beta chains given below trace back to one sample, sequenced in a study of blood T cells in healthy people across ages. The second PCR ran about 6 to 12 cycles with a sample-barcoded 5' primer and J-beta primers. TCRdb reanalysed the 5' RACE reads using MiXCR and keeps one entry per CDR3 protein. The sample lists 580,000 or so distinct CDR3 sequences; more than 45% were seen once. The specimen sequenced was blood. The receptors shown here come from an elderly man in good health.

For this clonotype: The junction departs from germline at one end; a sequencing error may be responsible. Here the CDR3 DNA reads TGTGCCAGCAGCATGGAGGCAACAGATACGCGGTATTTT. Translating gives CASSMEATDTRYF. The rearrangement links TRBV12-3 or TRBV12-4 to TRBJ2-3, with TRBD2 as a possible D gene (5 bases). This CDR3 has 13 amino acids.

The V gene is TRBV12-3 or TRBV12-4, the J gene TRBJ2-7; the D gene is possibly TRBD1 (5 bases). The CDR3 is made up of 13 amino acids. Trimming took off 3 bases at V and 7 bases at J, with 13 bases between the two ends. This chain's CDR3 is CASSFRQQVEQYF. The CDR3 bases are TGTGCCAGCAGTTTCAGACAGCAAGTGGAGCAGTACTTC.

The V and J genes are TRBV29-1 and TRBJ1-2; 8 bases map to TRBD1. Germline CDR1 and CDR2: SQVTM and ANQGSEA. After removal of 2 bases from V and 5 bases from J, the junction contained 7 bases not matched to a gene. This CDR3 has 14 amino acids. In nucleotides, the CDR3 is TGCAGCGTTGAACCCCAGGGGGCGAGGTATGGCTACACCTTC. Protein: CSVEPQGARYGYTF.

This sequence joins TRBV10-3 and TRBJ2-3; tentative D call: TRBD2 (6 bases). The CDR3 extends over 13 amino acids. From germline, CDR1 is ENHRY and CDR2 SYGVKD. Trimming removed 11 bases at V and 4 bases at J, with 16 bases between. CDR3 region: CASRGSEADTQYF. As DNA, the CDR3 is TGTGCCTCCCGGGGGAGCGAGGCAGATACGCAGTATTTT.

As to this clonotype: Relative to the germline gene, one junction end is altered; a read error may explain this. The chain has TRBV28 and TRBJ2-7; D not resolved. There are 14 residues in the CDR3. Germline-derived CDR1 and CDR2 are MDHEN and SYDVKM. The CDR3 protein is CAGSLGATLHEQYF. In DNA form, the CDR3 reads TGTGCCGGCAGTTTGGGTGCAACTCTCCACGAGCAGTACTTC. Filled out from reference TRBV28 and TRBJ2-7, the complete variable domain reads DVKVTQSSRYLVKRTGEKVFLECVQDMDHENMFWYRQDPGLGLRLIYFSYDVKMKEKGDIPEGYSVSREKKERFSLILESASTNQTSMYLCAGSLGATLHEQYFGPGTRLTVT.

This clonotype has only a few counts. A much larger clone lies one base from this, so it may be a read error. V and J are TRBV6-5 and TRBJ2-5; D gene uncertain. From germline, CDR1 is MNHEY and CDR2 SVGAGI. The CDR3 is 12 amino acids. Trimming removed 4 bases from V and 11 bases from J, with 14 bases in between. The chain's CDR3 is CASSSSRNEQYF. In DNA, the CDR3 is TGTGCCAGCAGTTCCTCTCGTAATGAGCAGTACTTC.

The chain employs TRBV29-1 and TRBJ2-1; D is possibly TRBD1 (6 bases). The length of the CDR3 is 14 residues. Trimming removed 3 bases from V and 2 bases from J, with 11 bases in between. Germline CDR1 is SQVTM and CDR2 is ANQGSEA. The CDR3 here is CSVDSRGTYNEQFF. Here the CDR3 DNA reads TGCAGCGTTGACTCTAGGGGGACCTACAATGAGCAGTTCTTC.

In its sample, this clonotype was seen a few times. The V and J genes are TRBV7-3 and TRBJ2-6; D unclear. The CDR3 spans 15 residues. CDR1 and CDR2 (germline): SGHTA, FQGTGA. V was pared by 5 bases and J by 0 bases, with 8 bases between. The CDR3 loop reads CASSARSSGANVLTF. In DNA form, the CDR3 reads TGTGCCAGCAGCGCCCGGAGCTCTGGGGCCAACGTCCTGACTTTC.

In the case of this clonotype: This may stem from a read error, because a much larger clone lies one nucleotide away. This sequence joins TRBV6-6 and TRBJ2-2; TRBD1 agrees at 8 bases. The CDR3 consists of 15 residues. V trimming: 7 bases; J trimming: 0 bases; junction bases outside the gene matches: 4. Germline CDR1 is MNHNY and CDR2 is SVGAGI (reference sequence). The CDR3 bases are TGTGCCAGCACTCCGGGACAGGCGAACACCGGGGAGCTGTTTTTT. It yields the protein CASTPGQANTGELFF.

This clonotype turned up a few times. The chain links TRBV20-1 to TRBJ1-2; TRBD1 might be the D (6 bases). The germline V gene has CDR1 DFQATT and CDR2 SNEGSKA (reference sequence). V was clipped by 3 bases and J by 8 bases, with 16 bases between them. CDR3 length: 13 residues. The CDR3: CSASLSGARGYTF. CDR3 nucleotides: TGCAGTGCTAGTCTCTCGGGGGCGCGAGGCTACACCTTC.

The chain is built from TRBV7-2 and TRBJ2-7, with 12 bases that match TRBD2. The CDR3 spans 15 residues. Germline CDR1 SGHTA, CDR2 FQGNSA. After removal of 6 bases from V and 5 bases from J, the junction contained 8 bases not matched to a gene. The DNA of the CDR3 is TGTGCCAGCAGGCTAGCGGGGGGGACCGGGAACGAGCAGTACTTC. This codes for CASRLAGGTGNEQYF.

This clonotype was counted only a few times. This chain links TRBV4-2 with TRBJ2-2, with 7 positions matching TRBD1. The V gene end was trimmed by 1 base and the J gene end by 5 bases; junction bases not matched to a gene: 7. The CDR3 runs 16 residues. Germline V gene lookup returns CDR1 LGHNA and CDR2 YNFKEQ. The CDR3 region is CASSQGDSHGTGELFF. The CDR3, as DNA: TGTGCCAGCAGCCAAGGGGACAGCCATGGTACCGGGGAGCTGTTTTTT.

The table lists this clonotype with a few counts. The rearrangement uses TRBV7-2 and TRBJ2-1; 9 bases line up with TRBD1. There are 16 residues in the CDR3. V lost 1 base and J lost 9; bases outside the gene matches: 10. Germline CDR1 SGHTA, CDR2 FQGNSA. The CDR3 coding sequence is TGTGCCAGCAGCTTAGGAGGGACAGGGAGGTTTGGTGAGCAGTTCTTC. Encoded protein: CASSLGGTGRFGEQFF.

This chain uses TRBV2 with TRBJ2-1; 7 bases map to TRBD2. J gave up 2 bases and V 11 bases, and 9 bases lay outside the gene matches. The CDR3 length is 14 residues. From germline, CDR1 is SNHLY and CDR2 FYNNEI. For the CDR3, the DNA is TGTGCCGGATCGGGGGGAGCCGCCTACAATGAGCAGTTCTTC. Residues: CAGSGGAAYNEQFF.